This T cell receptor (beta chain) came from a study of T cell responses to AZD1222 COVID-19 vaccine. The assay was immunoSEQ multiplex PCR, and TCRdb's table has in-frame clones only and misses some. The sample lists some 180,000 clones, almost 95% occurring once. Germline V gene sequence: CDR1 SGHDN, CDR2 FVKESK. This CDR3 comprises 16 residues. V was clipped by 0 bases and J by 0 bases, with 12 bases between them. The receptor's source is an adult in good health. This chain uses TRBV14 with TRBJ2-7, with a possible D match to TRBD2 (5 bases). The source was peripheral blood, collected on day 0 of AZD1222 vaccination. The CDR3, as DNA: TGTGCCAGCAGCCAAGATCACAGCGGTCTCTCCTACGAGCAGTACTTC. Amino acids: CASSQDHSGLSYEQYF.